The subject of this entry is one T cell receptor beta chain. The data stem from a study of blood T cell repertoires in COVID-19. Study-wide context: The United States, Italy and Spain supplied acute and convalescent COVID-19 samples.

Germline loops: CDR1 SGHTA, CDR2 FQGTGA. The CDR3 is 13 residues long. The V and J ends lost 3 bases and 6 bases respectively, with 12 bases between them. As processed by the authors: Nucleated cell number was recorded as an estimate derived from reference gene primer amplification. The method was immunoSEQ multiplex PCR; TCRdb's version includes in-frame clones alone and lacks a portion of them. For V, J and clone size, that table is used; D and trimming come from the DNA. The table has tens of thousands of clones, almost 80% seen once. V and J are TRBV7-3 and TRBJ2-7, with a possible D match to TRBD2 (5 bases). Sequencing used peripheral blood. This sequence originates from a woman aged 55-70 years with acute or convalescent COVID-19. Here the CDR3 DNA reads TGTGCCAGCAGCTTTTCTAGCTCGGGCGAGCAGTACTTC. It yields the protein CASSFSSSGEQYF.